The 5 T cell receptor beta chains listed next were all sequenced from one sample in a study of metastatic and nonmetastatic thyroid tumors. TCRdb re-called clones from the PCR reads using MiXCR. The sample holds 35,000 to 50,000 clones, less than 25% seen once. Thyroid surgery was performed in patients who had received no treatment beforehand. Sequencing used tumor tissue. The receptors here all came from a female donor with papillary thyroid cancer or a benign thyroid nodule (not recorded which). Some clones in this sample may be carry-over from other donors' samples.

This clone occurred many times. The genes are TRBV6-1 and TRBJ2-4; D is unresolved. This CDR3 is built from 12 residues. Germline V lookup: CDR1 MNHNS, CDR2 SASEGT. V was trimmed by 7 bases and J by 6 bases, leaving 10 bases between them. CDR3 amino acids: CASIPRINIQYF. CDR3 bases: TGTGCCAGCATCCCTCGGATAAACATTCAGTACTTC.

CDR3 residues: CASTESGRSRRDEQYF. The CDR3 DNA sequence: TGTGCCAGCACCGAGAGCGGGAGGTCTCGGAGGGACGAGCAGTACTTC. This rearrangement joins TRBV12-3 or TRBV12-4 to TRBJ2-7; 9 bases agree with TRBD2. CDR3 length: 16 amino acids. V dropped 7 bases and J dropped 5; count of bases not matched to a gene: 15.

This clone has at least ten counts. Other DNA sequences in the sample encode the same CDR3. V gene TRBV4-1 combines with J gene TRBJ1-1; D call uncertain. Trimming removed 1 base from V and 9 bases from J, with 12 bases in between. The germline gives CDR1 MGHRA, CDR2 YSYEKL. The CDR3 extends over 13 amino acids. CDR3 DNA sequence: TGCGCCAGCAGCCAAGGGGATCTAGGGCAAGCTTTCTTT. This encodes CASSQGDLGQAFF.

This clone was counted between two and nine times. The V gene is TRBV6-1, the J gene TRBJ1-1, with 9 bases that match TRBD1. Per germline, CDR1 MNHNS and CDR2 SASEGT. The V segment lost 6 bases and the J segment 8 bases; nucleotides outside the gene matches: 7. There are 13 residues in the CDR3. The CDR3 here is CASRSGTGIEAFF. DNA for the CDR3: TGTGCCAGCAGATCCGGGACAGGGATAGAAGCTTTCTTT.

The table lists this clone with many counts. The J gene is TRBJ1-1, the V gene TRBV4-3; D is uncertain. The germline V and J ends were trimmed by 0 bases and 3 bases, with 14 bases remaining between them. CDR1 and CDR2 (germline): LGHNA, YSLEER. The CDR3 consists of 16 residues. The CDR3 reads CASSQDLGVVDTEAFF. CDR3 nucleotide sequence: TGCGCCAGCAGCCAAGATCTTGGGGTCGTGGACACTGAAGCTTTCTTT.